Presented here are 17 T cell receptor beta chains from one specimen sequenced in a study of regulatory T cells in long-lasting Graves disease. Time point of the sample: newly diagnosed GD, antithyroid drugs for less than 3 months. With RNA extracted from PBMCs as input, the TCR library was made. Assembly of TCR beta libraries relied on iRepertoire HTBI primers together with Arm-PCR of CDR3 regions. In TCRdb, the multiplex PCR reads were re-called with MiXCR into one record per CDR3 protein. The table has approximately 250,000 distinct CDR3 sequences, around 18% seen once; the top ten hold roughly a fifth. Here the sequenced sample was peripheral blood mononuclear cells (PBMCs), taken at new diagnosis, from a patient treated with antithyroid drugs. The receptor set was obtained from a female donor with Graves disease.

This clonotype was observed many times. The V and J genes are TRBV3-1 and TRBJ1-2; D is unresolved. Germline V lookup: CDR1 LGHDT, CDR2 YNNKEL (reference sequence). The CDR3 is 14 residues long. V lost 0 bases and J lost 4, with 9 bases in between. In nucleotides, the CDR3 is TGTGCCAGCAGCCAAGAATCAGGCGGCTATGGCTACACCTTC. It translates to CASSQESGGYGYTF. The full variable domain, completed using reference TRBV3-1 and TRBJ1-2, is DTAVSQTPKYLVTQMGNDKSIKCEQNLGHDTMYWYKQDSKKFLKIMFSYNNKELIINETVPNRFSPKSPDKAHLNLHINSLELGDSAVYFCASSQESGGYGYTFGSGTRLTVV.

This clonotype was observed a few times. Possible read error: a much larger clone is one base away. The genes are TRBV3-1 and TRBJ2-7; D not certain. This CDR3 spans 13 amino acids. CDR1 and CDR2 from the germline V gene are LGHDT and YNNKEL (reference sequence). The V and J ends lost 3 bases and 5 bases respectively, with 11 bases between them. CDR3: CASSHLQSNEQYF. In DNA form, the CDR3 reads TGTGCCAGCAGCCACTTACAGAGTAACGAGCAGTACTTC.

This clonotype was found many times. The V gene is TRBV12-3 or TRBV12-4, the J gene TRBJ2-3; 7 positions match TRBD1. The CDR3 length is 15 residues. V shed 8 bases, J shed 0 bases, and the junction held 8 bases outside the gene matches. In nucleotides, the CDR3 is TGTGCCAGCCAATCGGACAGGCTAAGCACAGATACGCAGTATTTT. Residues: CASQSDRLSTDTQYF.

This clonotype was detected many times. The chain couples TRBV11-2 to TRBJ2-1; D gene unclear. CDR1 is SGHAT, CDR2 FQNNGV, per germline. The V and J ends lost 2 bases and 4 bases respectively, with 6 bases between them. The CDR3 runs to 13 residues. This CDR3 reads CASSLMTYNEQFF. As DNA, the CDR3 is TGTGCCAGCAGCTTAATGACTTACAATGAGCAGTTCTTC.

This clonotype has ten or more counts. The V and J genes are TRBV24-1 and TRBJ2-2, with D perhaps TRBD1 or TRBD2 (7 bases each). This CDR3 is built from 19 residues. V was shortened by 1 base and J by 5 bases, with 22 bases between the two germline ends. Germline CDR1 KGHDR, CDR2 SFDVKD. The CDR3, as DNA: TGTGCCACCAGTGATTTCCCCGGGACAGTCCCCGGGGGGACCGGGGAGCTGTTTTTT. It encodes CATSDFPGTVPGGTGELFF.

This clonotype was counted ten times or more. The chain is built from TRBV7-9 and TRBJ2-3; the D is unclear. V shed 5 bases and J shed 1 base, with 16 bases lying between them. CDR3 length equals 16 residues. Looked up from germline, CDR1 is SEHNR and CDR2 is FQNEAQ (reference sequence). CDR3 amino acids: CASSHGLLGGTDTQYF. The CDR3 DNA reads TGTGCCAGCAGCCACGGGTTGCTTGGAGGCACAGATACGCAGTATTTT.

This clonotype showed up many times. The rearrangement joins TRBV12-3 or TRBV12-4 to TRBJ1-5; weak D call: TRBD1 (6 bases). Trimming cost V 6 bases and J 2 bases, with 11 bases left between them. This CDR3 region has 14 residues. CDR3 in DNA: TGTGCCAGCAGCCGTGCAGGGGGCAATCAGCCCCAGCATTTT. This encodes CASSRAGGNQPQHF.

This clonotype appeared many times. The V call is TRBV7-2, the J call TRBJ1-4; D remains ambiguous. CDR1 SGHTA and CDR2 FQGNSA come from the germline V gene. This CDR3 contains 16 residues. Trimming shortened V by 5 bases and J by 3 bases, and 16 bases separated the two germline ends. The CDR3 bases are TGTGCCAGCAGCCAAGGGCCCTCTAGGGCTAATGAAAAACTGTTTTTT. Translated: CASSQGPSRANEKLFF.

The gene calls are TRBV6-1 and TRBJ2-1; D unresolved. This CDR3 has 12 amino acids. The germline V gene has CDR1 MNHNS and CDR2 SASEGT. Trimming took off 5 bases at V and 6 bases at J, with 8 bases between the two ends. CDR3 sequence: CASSIVANEQFF. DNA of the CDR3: TGTGCCAGCAGTATAGTGGCCAATGAGCAGTTCTTC.

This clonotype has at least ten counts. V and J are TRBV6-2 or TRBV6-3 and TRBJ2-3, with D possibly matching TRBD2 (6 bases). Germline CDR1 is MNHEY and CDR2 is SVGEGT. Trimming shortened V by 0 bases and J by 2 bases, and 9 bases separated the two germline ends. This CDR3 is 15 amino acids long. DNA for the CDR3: TGTGCCAGCAGTTACTCGGCGGGAAACACAGATACGCAGTATTTT. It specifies CASSYSAGNTDTQYF.

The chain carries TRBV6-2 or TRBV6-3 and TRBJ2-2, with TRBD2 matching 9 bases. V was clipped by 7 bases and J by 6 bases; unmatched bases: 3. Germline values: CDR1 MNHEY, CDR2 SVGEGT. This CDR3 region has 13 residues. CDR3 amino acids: CASNSGSAGELFF. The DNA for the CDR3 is TGTGCCAGCAATAGCGGGAGCGCCGGGGAGCTGTTTTTT.

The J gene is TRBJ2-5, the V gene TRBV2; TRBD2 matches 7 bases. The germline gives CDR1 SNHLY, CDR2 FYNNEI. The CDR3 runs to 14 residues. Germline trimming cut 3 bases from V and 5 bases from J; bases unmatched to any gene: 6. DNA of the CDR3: TGTGCCAGCAGTGAGGGGGTAGCGGGTGAGACCCAGTACTTC. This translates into CASSEGVAGETQYF.

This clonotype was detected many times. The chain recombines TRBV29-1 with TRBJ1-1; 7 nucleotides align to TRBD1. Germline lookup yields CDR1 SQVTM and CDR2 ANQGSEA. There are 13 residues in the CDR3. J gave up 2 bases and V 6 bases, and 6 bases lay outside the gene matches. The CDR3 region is CSVARQGNTEAFF. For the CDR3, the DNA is TGCAGCGTGGCAAGACAGGGCAACACTGAAGCTTTCTTT. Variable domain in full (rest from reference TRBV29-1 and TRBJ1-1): SAVISQKPSRDICQRGTSLTIQCQVDSQVTMMFWYRQQPGQSLTLIATANQGSEATYESGFVIDKFPISRPNLTFSTLTVSNMSPEDSSIYLCSVARQGNTEAFFGQGTRLTVV.

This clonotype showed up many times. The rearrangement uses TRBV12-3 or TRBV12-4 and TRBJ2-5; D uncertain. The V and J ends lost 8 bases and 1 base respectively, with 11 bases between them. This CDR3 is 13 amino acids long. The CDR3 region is CASAVWTQETQYF. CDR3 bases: TGTGCCAGCGCGGTTTGGACCCAAGAGACCCAGTACTTC.

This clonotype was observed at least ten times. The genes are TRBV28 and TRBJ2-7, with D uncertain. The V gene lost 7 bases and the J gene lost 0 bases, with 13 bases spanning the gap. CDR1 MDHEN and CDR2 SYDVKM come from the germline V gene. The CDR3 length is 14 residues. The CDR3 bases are TGTGCCAGCACCCCGCGTGTCTCCTCCTACGAGCAGTACTTC. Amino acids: CASTPRVSSYEQYF.

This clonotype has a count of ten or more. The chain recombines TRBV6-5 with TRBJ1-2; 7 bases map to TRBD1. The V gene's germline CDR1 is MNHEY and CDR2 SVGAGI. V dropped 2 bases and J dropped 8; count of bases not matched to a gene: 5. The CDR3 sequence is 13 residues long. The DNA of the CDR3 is TGTGCCAGCAGTTACCTCCGGACAGGAGGCTACACCTTC. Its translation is CASSYLRTGGYTF.

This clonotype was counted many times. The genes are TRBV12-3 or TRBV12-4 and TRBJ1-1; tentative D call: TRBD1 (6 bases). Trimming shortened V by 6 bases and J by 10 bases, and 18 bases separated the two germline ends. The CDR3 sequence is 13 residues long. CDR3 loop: CASRRDRLSLAFF. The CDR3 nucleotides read TGTGCCAGCAGGCGAGACAGGCTTAGCCTAGCTTTCTTT.